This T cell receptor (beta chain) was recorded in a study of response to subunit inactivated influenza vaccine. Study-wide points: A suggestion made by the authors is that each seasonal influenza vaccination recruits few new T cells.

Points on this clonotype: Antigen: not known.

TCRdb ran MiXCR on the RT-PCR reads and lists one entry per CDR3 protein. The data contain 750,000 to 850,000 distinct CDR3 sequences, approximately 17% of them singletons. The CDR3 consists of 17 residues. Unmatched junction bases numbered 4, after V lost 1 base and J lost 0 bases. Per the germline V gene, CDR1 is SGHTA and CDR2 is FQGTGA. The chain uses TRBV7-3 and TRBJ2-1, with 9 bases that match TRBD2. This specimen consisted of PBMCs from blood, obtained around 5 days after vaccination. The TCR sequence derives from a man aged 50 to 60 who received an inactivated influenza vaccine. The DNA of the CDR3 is TGTGCCAGCAGCTTAATCGGGACTAGCAGCTCCTACAATGAGCAGTTCTTC. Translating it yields CASSLIGTSSSYNEQFF.